The 17 T cell receptor beta chains below all came from one sample that was sequenced in a study of cytomegalovirus exposure and HLA in healthy donors. The table came from immunoSEQ multiplex PCR; TCRdb's copy has only in-frame clones and leaves some out. The table lists 130,000 to 150,000 clones, approximately 86% of them singletons, with 7.5% to 10% in the top ten. The sequenced material came from PBMCs. The receptors derive from a woman between 18 and 29 years old in good health and CMV-seropositive.

The chain links TRBV27 to TRBJ2-1, with 11 nucleotides matching TRBD1. Germline loops: CDR1 MNHEY, CDR2 SMNVEV (reference sequence). CDR3 size: 15 residues. V lost 5 bases, J lost 10 bases, and 10 bases stayed unmatched. The CDR3 bases are TGTGCCAGCAGTGTAGGGACAGGGGGGTACTACGAGCAGTTCTTC. This codes for CASSVGTGGYYEQFF.

The chain combines TRBV5-6 with TRBJ1-4; 7 nucleotides agree with TRBD1. The CDR3 loop spans 16 amino acids. Germline V gene sequence: CDR1 SGHDT, CDR2 YYEEEE. Unmatched junction bases numbered 6, after V lost 4 bases and J lost 0 bases. The CDR3 region is CASSRLTGATNEKLFF. The CDR3 DNA is TGTGCCAGCAGCCGACTAACAGGGGCAACTAATGAAAAACTGTTTTTT.

The chain carries TRBV5-6 and TRBJ2-5; 10 bases fit TRBD2. V shed 3 bases, J shed 5 bases, and the junction held 10 bases outside the gene matches. The germline gives CDR1 SGHDT, CDR2 YYEEEE. The CDR3 runs 16 residues. CDR3 DNA sequence: TGTGCCAGCAGCTATCAAAGCGGGAGGGCCTGGGAGACCCAGTACTTC. This encodes CASSYQSGRAWETQYF. The entire variable domain, with the rest obtained from reference TRBV5-6 and TRBJ2-5, is as follows: DAGVTQSPTHLIKTRGQQVTLRCSPKSGHDTVSWYQQALGQGPQFIFQYYEEEERQRGNFPDRFSGHQFPNYSSELNVNALLLGDSALYLCASSYQSGRAWETQYFGPGTRLLVL.

V and J are TRBV2 and TRBJ1-5; TRBD1 is a possible D gene (5 bases). The CDR3 runs to 13 residues. The ends were cut back, 6 bases at V and 4 bases at J, with 10 bases in the middle. CDR1 is SNHLY, CDR2 FYNNEI, per germline. CDR3 nucleotide sequence: TGTGCCAGCAGCGACAGCGGGAATCAGCCCCAGCATTTT. It translates to CASSDSGNQPQHF.

J is TRBJ2-7 and V is TRBV7-9; 11 nucleotides match TRBD2. V lost 5 bases and J lost 1; bases outside the gene matches: 4. Germline V CDR1 and CDR2: SEHNR, FQNEAQ (reference sequence). This CDR3 contains 15 residues. In DNA, the CDR3 is TGTGCCAGCAGCATTGGACTAGCGGGTTCCTACGAGCAGTACTTC. Translating gives CASSIGLAGSYEQYF.

The V call is TRBV7-7, the J call TRBJ2-1; TRBD2 agrees at 9 bases. This CDR3 is built from 18 residues. Germline values: CDR1 SSHAT, CDR2 FNYEAQ (reference sequence). CDR3 protein: CAVGASRLAGSGGGEQFF. The CDR3 region has the DNA TGTGCTGTGGGGGCCTCGCGGCTAGCGGGGAGTGGGGGAGGTGAGCAGTTCTTC.

The J gene is TRBJ1-1, the V gene TRBV30; D is unclear. The CDR3 consists of 13 residues. Trimming removed 1 base from V and 0 bases from J, with 6 bases in between. Per the germline V gene, CDR1 is GTSNPN and CDR2 is SVGIG (reference sequence). CDR3 sequence reads: CAWSAFLNTEAFF. CDR3 sequence (DNA): TGTGCCTGGAGTGCGTTCCTGAACACTGAAGCTTTCTTT. Full variable domain (outside the CDR3, taken from reference TRBV30 and TRBJ1-1): SQTIHQWPATLVQPVGSPLSLECTVEGTSNPNLYWYRQAAGRGLQLLFYSVGIGQISSEVPQNLSASRPQDRQFILSSKKLLLSDSGFYLCAWSAFLNTEAFFGQGTRLTVV.

This sequence joins TRBV28 and TRBJ1-1; 11 nucleotides align to TRBD1. The CDR3 contains 19 residues. V gave up 4 bases and J gave up 0 bases; unmatched junction bases: 13. Germline V lookup: CDR1 MDHEN, CDR2 SYDVKM. CDR3 coding DNA: TGTGCCAGCAGTTCGGGACAGGGGGGGTCAGGCTTTATGAACACTGAAGCTTTCTTT. Its translation is CASSSGQGGSGFMNTEAFF.

The chain has TRBV5-8 and TRBJ2-2, with 11 bases fitting TRBD1. Losses at the gene ends were 5 bases for V and 7 bases for J; bases not matched to a gene: 7. Looked up from germline, CDR1 is SGHTS and CDR2 is YDEGEE. This CDR3 is built from 15 residues. The chain's CDR3 is CASRRDRGKNGELFF. DNA of the CDR3: TGTGCCAGCAGACGGGACAGGGGGAAGAACGGGGAGCTGTTTTTT.

The chain is built from TRBV5-4 and TRBJ2-5; 7 bases align to TRBD2. The CDR3 has 14 residues. Germline lookup yields CDR1 SGHNT and CDR2 YYREEE (reference sequence). Trimming took 2 bases from V and 7 from J; bases not matched to a gene: 8. The chain's CDR3 is CASSFPGLDATQYF. In DNA, the CDR3 is TGTGCCAGCAGCTTCCCCGGACTAGATGCGACCCAGTACTTC.

The V call is TRBV5-4, the J call TRBJ2-7; 7 bases agree with TRBD2. The ends lost 2 bases at V and 0 bases at J; junction bases unmatched: 2. The germline CDR1 and CDR2 sequences are SGHNT and YYREEE (reference sequence). The CDR3 totals 14 residues. CDR3 sequence (DNA): TGTGCCAGCAGCTTAGGGAGGGGCTCCTACGAGCAGTACTTC. Translated: CASSLGRGSYEQYF.

J is TRBJ1-6 and V is TRBV28; 9 bases are shared with TRBD1. Looked up from germline, CDR1 is MDHEN and CDR2 is SYDVKM. V lost 4 bases and J lost 5; bases outside the gene matches: 6. This CDR3 region has 16 residues. The CDR3 DNA follows: TGTGCCAGCAGTTCACCGGGACAGGGAGATAATTCACCCCTCCACTTT. It encodes CASSSPGQGDNSPLHF.

This clone has just a few counts. The chain uses TRBV6-4 and TRBJ2-1, with a possible D match to TRBD2 (6 bases). Germline V gene sequence: CDR1 MRHNA, CDR2 SNTAGT. The V and J ends lost 1 base and 3 bases respectively, with 10 bases between them. The CDR3 is 15 amino acids. The CDR3 sequence: CASSDFAGSYNEQFF. The CDR3 DNA is TGTGCCAGCAGTGACTTTGCGGGAAGCTACAATGAGCAGTTCTTC.

The J gene is TRBJ2-5, the V gene TRBV30, with D tentatively TRBD2 (6 bases). There are 13 residues in the CDR3. The germline V gene has CDR1 GTSNPN and CDR2 SVGIG (reference sequence). V lost 4 bases and J lost 6, with 15 bases in between. The CDR3 coding sequence is TGTGCCTGGACGACTGGAGGAGGGAAGACCCAGTACTTC. Residues: CAWTTGGGKTQYF.

The rearrangement joins TRBV4-3 to TRBJ2-2; TRBD1 matches at 7 bases. Trimming removed 0 bases from V and 1 base from J; junction bases left unmatched: 2. In germline, CDR1 is LGHNA, CDR2 YSLEER. The length of the CDR3 is 16 residues. The CDR3 spells CASSQEQGRNTGELFF. The DNA of the CDR3 is TGCGCCAGCAGCCAAGAACAGGGGCGGAACACCGGGGAGCTGTTTTTT.

V gene TRBV7-9 combines with J gene TRBJ1-6; 8 bases are a match to TRBD1. This CDR3 comprises 15 residues. V gave up 5 bases and J gave up 5 bases; unmatched junction bases: 5. Per the germline V gene, CDR1 is SEHNR and CDR2 is FQNEAQ (reference sequence). CDR3 residues: CASSGWDRNNSPLHF. For the CDR3, the DNA is TGTGCCAGCAGCGGTTGGGACAGGAATAATTCACCCCTCCACTTT.

V is TRBV28 and J is TRBJ1-1, with 11 bases matching TRBD1. V gave up 5 bases and J gave up 3 bases; unmatched junction bases: 5. The CDR3 spans 15 residues. Per the germline V gene, CDR1 is MDHEN and CDR2 is SYDVKM. The CDR3 reads CASSPSGQGDTEAFF. CDR3 DNA: TGTGCCAGCAGTCCCTCGGGACAGGGGGACACTGAAGCTTTCTTT.